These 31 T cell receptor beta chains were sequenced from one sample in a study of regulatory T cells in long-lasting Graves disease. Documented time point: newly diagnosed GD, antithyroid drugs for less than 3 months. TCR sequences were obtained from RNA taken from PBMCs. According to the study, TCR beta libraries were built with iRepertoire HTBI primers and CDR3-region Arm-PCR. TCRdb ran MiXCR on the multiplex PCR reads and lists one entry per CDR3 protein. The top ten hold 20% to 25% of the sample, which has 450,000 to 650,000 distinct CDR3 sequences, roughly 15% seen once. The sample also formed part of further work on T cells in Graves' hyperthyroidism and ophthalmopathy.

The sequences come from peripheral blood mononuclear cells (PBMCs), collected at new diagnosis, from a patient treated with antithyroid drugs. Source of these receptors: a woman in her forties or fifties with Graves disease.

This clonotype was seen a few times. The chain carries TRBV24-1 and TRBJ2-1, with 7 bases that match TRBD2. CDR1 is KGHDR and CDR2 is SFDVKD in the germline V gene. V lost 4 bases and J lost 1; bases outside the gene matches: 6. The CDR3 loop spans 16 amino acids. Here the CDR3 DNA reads TGTGCCACCAGTGAGTGGGGGGGAGGGTCCTACAATGAGCAGTTCTTC. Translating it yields CATSEWGGGSYNEQFF.

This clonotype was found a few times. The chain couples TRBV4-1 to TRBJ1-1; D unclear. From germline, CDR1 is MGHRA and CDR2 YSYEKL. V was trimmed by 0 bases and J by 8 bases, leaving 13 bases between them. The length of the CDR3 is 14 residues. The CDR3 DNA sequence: TGCGCCAGCAGCCAAGATGGGTTGGCAGCCGAAGCTTTCTTT. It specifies CASSQDGLAAEAFF.

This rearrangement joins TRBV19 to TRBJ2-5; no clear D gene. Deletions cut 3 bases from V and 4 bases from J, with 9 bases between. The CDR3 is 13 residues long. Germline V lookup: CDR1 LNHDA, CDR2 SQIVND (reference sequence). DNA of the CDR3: TGTGCCAGTAGTATGTTCCGCGGAGAGACCCAGTACTTC. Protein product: CASSMFRGETQYF.

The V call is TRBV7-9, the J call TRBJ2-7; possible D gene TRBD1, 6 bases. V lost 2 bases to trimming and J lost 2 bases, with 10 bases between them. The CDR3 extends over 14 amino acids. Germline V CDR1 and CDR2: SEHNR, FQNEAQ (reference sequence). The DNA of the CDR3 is TGTGCCAGCAGCTTATCACAGGGCCCCTACGAGCAGTACTTC. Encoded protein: CASSLSQGPYEQYF.

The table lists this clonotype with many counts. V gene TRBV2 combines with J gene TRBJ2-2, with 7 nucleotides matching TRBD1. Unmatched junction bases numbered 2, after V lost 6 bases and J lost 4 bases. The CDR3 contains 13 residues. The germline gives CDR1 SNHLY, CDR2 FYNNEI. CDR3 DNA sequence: TGTGCCAGCAGGGGACAGTTCACCGGGGAGCTGTTTTTT. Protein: CASRGQFTGELFF.

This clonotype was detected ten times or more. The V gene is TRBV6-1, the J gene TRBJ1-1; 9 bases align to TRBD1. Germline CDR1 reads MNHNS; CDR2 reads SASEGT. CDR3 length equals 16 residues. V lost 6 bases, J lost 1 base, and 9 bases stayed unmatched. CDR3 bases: TGTGCCAGCAGCGCCGGGACAGGGATTAGGAACACTGAAGCTTTCTTT. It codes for CASSAGTGIRNTEAFF.

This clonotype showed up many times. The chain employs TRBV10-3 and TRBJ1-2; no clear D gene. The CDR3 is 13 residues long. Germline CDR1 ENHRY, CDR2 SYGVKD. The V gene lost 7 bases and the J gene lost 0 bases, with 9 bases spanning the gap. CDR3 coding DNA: TGTGCCATCACCCCATACTCTAACTATGGCTACACCTTC. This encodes CAITPYSNYGYTF.

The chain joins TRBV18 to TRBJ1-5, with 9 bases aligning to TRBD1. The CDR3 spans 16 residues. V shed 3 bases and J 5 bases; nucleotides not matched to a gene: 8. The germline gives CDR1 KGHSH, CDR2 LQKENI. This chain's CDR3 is CASSPPGQGAHQPQHF. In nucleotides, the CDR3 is TGTGCCAGCTCACCCCCGGGACAGGGAGCCCATCAGCCCCAGCATTTT.

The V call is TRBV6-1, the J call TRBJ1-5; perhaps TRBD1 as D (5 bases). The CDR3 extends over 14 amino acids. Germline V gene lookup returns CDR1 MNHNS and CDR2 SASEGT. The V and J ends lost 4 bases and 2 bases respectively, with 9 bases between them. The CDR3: CASSVAGGNQPQHF. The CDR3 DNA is TGTGCCAGCAGTGTTGCGGGGGGCAATCAGCCCCAGCATTTT.

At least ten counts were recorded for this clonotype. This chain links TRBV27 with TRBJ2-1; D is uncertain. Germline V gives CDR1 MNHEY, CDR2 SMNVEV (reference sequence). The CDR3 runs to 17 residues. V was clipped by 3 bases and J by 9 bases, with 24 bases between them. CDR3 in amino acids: CASSFFEDGPRRAEQFF. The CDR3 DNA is TGTGCCAGCAGTTTCTTCGAGGACGGCCCCCGAAGGGCTGAGCAGTTCTTC.

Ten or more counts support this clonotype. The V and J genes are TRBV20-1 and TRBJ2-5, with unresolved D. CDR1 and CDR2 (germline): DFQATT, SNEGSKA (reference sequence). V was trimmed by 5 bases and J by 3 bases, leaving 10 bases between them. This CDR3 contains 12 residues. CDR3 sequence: CSASYLEETQYF. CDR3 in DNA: TGCAGTGCTTCCTACTTGGAAGAGACCCAGTACTTC.

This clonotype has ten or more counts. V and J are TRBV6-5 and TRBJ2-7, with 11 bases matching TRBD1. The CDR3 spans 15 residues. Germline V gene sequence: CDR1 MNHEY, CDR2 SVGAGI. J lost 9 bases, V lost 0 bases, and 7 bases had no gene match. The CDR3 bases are TGTGCCAGCAGTTACTCCGGGACAGGGGGGCCGCGGCAGTACTTC. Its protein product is CASSYSGTGGPRQYF.

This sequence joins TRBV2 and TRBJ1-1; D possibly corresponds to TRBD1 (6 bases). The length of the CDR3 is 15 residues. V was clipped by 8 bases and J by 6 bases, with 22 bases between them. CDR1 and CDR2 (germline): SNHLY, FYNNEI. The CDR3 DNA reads TGTGCCAGCGCGGGGTGGGGGCGCGGACGCGCTGAAGCTTTCTTT. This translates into CASAGWGRGRAEAFF.

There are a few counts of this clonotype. CDR3 sequence (DNA): TGTGCCATCGGACTAGCGGGGGTCGGCAAAAACATTCAGTACTTC. Its protein product is CAIGLAGVGKNIQYF. V gene TRBV28 combines with J gene TRBJ2-4, with 13 bases that match TRBD2. With 10 bases clipped from V and 3 bases from J, the junction kept 6 bases outside the gene matches. CDR3 size: 15 residues. CDR1 is MDHEN, CDR2 SYDVKM, per germline.

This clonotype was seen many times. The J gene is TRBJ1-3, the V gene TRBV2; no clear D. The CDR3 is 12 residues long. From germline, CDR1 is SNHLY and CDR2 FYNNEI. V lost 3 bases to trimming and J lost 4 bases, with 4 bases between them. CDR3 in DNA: TGTGCCAGCAGTGACTGGGGAAACACCATATATTTT. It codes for CASSDWGNTIYF.

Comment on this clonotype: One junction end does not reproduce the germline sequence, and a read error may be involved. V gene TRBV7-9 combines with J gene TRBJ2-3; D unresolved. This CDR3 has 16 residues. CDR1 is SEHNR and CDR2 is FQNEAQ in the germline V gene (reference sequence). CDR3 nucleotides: TGTGCCAGCGTCCACCACCCGGGCCCGAAGGTGGATACGCAGTGTTTT. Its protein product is CASVHHPGPKVDTQCF.

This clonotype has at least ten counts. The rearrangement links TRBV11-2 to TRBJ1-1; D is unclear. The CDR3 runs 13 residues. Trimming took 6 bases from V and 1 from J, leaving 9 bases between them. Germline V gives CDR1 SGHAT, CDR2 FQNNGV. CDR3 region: CASRRTANTEAFF. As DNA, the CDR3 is TGTGCCAGCAGGCGAACAGCGAACACTGAAGCTTTCTTT.

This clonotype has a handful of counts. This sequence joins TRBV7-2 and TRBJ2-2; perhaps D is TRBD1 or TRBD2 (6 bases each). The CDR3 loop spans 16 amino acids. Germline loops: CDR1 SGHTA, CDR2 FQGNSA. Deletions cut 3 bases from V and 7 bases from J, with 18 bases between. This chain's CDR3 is CASSFRRGSGGGELFF. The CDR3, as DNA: TGTGCCAGCAGCTTTAGGAGGGGGTCGGGCGGCGGGGAGCTGTTTTTT.

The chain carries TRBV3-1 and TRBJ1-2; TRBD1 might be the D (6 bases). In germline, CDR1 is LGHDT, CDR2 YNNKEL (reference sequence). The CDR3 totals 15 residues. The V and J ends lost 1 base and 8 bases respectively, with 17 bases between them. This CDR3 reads CASSQGGTLLIGYTF. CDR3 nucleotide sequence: TGTGCCAGCAGCCAAGGGGGGACACTTCTAATAGGCTACACCTTC. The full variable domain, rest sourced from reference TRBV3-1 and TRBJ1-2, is DTAVSQTPKYLVTQMGNDKSIKCEQNLGHDTMYWYKQDSKKFLKIMFSYNNKELIINETVPNRFSPKSPDKAHLNLHINSLELGDSAVYFCASSQGGTLLIGYTFGSGTRLTVV.

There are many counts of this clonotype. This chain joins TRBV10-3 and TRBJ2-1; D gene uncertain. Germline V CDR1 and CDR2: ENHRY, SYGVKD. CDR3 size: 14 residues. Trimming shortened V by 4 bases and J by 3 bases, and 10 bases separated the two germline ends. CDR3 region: CAISVTDSYNEQFF. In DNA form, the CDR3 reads TGTGCCATCAGTGTAACAGATAGCTACAATGAGCAGTTCTTC.

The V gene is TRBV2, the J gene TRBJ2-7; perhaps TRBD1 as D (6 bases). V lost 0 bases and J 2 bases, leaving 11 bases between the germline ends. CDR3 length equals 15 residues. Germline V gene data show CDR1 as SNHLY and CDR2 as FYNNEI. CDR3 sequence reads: CASSEATGRTYEQYF. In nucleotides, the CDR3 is TGTGCCAGCAGTGAAGCGACAGGACGAACCTACGAGCAGTACTTC.

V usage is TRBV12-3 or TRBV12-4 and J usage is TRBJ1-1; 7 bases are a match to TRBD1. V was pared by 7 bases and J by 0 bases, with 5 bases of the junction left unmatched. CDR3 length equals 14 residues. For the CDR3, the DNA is TGTGCCAGCACCCGAGGGACAGTGAACACTGAAGCTTTCTTT. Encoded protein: CASTRGTVNTEAFF.

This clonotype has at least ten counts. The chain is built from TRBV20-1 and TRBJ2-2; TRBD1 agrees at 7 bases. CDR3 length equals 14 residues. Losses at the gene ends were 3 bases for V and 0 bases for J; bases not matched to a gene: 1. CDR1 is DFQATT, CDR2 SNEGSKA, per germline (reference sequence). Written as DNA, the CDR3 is TGCAGTGCTAGGCAGGGGGCGAACACCGGGGAGCTGTTTTTT. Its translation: CSARQGANTGELFF.

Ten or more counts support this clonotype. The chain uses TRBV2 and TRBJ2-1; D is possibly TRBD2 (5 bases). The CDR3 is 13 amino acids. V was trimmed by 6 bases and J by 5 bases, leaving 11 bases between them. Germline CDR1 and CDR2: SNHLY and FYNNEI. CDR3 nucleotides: TGTGCCAGCAGCGAGGACTGGGACAATGAGCAGTTCTTC. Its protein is CASSEDWDNEQFF.

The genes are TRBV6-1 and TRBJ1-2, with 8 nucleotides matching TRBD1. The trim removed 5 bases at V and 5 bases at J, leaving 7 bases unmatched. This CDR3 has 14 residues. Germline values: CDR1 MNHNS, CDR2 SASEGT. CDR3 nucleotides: TGTGCCAGCAGTACCAGGACAGGGTTATATGGCTACACCTTC. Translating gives CASSTRTGLYGYTF.

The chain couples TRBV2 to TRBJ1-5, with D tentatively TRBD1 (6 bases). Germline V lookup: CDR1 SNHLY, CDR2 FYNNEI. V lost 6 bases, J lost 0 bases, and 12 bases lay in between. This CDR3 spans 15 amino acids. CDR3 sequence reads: CASRRDNYSNQPQHF. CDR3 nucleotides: TGTGCCAGCAGACGGGACAACTATAGCAATCAGCCCCAGCATTTT.

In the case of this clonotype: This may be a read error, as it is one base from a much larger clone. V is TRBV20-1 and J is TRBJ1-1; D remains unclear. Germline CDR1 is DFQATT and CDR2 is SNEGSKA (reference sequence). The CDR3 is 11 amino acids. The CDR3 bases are TGCAGTGCAGAGATGAACACTGATGCTTTCTTT. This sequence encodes CSAEMNTDAFF.

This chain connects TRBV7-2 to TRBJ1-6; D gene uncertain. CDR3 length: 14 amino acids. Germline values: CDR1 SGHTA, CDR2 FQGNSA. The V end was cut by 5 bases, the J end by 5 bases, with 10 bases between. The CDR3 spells CASSLSRDNSPLHF. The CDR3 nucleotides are TGTGCCAGCAGCCTTAGTAGGGATAATTCACCCCTCCACTTT.

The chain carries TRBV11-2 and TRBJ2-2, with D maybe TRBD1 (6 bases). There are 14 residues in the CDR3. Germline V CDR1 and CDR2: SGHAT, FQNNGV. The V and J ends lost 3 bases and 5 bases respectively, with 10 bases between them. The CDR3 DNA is TGTGCCAGCAGCTTTTGGCAGGGGACCGGGGAGCTGTTTTTT. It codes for CASSFWQGTGELFF.

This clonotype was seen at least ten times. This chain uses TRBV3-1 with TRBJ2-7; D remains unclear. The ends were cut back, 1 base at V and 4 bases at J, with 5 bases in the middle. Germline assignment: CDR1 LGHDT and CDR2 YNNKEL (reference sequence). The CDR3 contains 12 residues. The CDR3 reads CASSQVVYEQYF. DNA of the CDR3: TGTGCCAGCAGCCAAGTTGTGTACGAGCAGTACTTC.

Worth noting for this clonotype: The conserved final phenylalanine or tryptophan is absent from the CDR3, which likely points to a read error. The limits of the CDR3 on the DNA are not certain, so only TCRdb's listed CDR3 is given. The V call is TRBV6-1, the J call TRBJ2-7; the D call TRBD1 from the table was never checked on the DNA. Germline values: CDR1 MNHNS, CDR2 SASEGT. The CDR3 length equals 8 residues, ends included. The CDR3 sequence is CASSQGGY.